Sequencing of this TCR beta chain was carried out in a study of blood T cell repertoires in COVID-19. Across the study: Material from acute and convalescent COVID-19 was sourced from the United States, Italy and Spain. Nucleic acid was either cDNA or gDNA, and it came from T cells, B-cell-depleted T cells, or PBMCs.

Authors' processing steps: Reference gene primer amplification in the assay estimated nucleated cell counts. Profiled with immunoSEQ multiplex PCR; TCRdb holds only in-frame clones, not every one. For V, J and clone size, that table is used; D and trimming come from the DNA. Of about 120,000 clones in the sample, nearly 70% are singletons; the top ten hold 1.5% to 2%. Germline CDR1 MNHEY, CDR2 SVGAGI. Trimming left V 2 bases short and J 4 bases short, with 11 bases between. The CDR3 is 14 amino acids. Material for sequencing was peripheral blood. The clonotype comes from a woman aged 70-85 years with acute or convalescent COVID-19. The rearrangement links TRBV6-5 to TRBJ2-5, with TRBD2 as a possible D gene (5 bases). CDR3 loop: CASSYNPGSETQYF. CDR3 in DNA: TGTGCCAGCAGTTACAATCCGGGGTCAGAGACCCAGTACTTC.